This T cell receptor (beta chain) was observed in a study of cytomegalovirus exposure and HLA in healthy donors. In the case of this clone: Its antigen is not identified.

The method was immunoSEQ multiplex PCR; TCRdb's version includes in-frame clones alone and lacks a portion of them. There are some 250,000 clones in the sample; around 88% occur only once, and roughly 1.2% lies in the top ten. The CDR3 sequence is 11 residues long. Germline lookup yields CDR1 WNHNN and CDR2 SYGVQD (reference sequence). V lost 8 bases and J 8 bases, leaving 12 bases between the germline ends. General study findings and limits: Using the classifier, cytomegalovirus status was reportedly diagnosed with high specificity and sensitivity.

The TCR comes from a woman in her thirties in good health and CMV-seropositive. The rearrangement links TRBV10-1 to TRBJ1-1, with D uncertain. The sample taken for sequencing was PBMCs. The CDR3 protein is CASSRHNEAFF. As DNA, the CDR3 is TGCGCCAGCTCTAGGCATAACGAAGCTTTCTTT.